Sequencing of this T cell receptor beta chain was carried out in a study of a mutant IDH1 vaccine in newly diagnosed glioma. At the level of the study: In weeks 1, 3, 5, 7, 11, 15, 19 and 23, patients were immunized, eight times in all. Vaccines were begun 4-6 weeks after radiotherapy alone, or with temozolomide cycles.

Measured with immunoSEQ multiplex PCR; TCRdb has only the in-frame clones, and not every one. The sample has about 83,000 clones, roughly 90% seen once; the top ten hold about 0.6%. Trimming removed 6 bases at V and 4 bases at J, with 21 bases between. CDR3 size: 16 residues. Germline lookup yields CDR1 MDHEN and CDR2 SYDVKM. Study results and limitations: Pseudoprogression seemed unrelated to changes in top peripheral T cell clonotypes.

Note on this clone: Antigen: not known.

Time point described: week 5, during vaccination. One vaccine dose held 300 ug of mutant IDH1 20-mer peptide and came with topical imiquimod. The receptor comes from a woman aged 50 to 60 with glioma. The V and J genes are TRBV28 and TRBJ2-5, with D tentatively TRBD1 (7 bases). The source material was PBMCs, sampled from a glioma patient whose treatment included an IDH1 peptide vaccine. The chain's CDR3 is CASRQQTGQGGETQYF. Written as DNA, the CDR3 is TGTGCCAGCAGACAACAGACAGGCCAGGGGGGAGAGACCCAGTACTTC.